The present entry profiles one T cell receptor beta chain with its context. This CDR3 has 19 amino acids. Looked up from germline, CDR1 is MNHEY and CDR2 is SVGEGT. V was trimmed by 0 bases and J by 1 base, leaving 22 bases between them. These data originate in a study of blood T cell repertoires in COVID-19. Whole-study context: Donors in the United States, Italy and Spain gave samples during acute or convalescent COVID-19. T cells, B-cell-depleted T cells, or PBMCs provided the cDNA or gDNA that served as material.

The method was immunoSEQ multiplex PCR; TCRdb's version includes in-frame clones alone and lacks a portion of them. The sample comprises about 220,000 clones, about 80% of which are singletons, and less than 2.5% rests with the top ten. This chain links TRBV6-2 or TRBV6-3 with TRBJ2-7, with a possible D match to TRBD1 (6 bases). Sequencing was carried out using peripheral blood. The TCR sequence derives from a woman in her sixties with acute or convalescent COVID-19. CDR3 sequence reads: CASSYSGLYSGGESYEQYF. Written as DNA, the CDR3 is TGTGCCAGCAGTTACTCGGGCCTCTACAGTGGGGGCGAATCCTACGAGCAGTACTTC.